The entry that follows covers one T cell receptor beta chain sequence. Its antigen is undetermined. The entry originates in a study of cytomegalovirus exposure and HLA in healthy donors. Study results and limitations: Looking again later, the authors saw that most CMV-associated TCR beta chains seemed HLA-restricted.

CDR3 length equals 12 residues. CDR1 SGHNT and CDR2 YYREEE come from the germline V gene (reference sequence). V was clipped by 2 bases and J by 6 bases, with 5 bases between them. The primer mix had 60 Vbeta and 13 Jbeta primers. Repertoires were generated with immunoSEQ multiplex PCR, while TCRdb's copy carries only in-frame clones and drops some. There are 95,000 to 150,000 clones in the sample; 60% to 85% occur only once, and 2.7% lies in the top ten. The chain is built from TRBV5-4 and TRBJ2-2, with D unresolved. The specimen sequenced was PBMCs. This receptor was identified in a woman aged 40-49 years in good health and CMV-seropositive. The CDR3 protein is CASSLSAGELFF. CDR3 bases: TGTGCCAGCAGCTTATCGGCCGGGGAGCTGTTTTTT. The whole variable domain, filled in from reference TRBV5-4 and TRBJ2-2, reads ETGVTQSPTHLIKTRGQQVTLRCSSQSGHNTVSWYQQALGQGPQFIFQYYREEENGRGNFPPRFSGLQFPNYSSELNVNALELDDSALYLCASSLSAGELFFGEGSRLTVL.